This T cell receptor beta chain was documented in a study of shared clonotypes between healthy human individuals. CD45RO-negative cells were positively selected for CCR7, leaving out terminally differentiated effector memory CD45RA+ cells. J gave up 4 bases and V 5 bases, and 8 bases lay outside the gene matches. Germline CDR1 MNHEY, CDR2 SMNVEV (reference sequence). The CDR3 sequence is 14 residues long. TCRdb's copy holds only in-frame clones and misses some; the assay was immunoSEQ multiplex PCR. The table shows 800,000 or so clones, with about 96% occurring only once. This TCR came from a man aged 30-40 years in good health. This chain links TRBV27 with TRBJ2-7, with 7 bases matching TRBD2. Sequencing was carried out using naive CD8+ T cells sorted from blood. This CDR3 is CASSLWGGSYEQYF. CDR3 bases: TGTGCCAGCAGTCTTTGGGGAGGGAGTTACGAGCAGTACTTC.